This TCR beta chain emerged from a study of OX40 agonist ivuxolimab in advanced cancers. V lost 8 bases, J lost 7 bases, and 17 bases lay in between. This CDR3 contains 14 residues. CDR1 and CDR2 (germline): MNHEY, SMNVEV (reference sequence). Data came from immunoSEQ multiplex PCR; TCRdb stores just in-frame clones and leaves some out. Here the sample spans fewer than 200,000 clones, around 94% being singletons. The material sequenced was CD4+ or CD8+ T cells sorted from blood, taken in a trial of the OX40 agonist ivuxolimab. The receptor's source is an adult with an advanced solid tumor such as melanoma, head and neck, liver or kidney cancer. The chain recombines TRBV27 with TRBJ2-2; a possible D gene is TRBD2 (6 bases). Here the CDR3 reads CASGLRGWVGELFF. For the CDR3, the DNA is TGTGCCAGCGGACTACGAGGGTGGGTCGGGGAGCTGTTTTTT.